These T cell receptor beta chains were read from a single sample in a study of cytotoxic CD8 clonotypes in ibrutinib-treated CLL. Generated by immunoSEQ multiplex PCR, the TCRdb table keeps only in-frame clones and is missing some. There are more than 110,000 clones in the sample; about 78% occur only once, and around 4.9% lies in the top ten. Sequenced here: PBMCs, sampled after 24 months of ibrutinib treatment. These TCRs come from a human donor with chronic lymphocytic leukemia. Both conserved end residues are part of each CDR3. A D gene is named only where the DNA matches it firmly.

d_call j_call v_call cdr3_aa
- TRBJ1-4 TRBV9 CASSVSGTNEKLFF
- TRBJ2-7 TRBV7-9 CASSSGHYEQYF
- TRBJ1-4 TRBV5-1 CATAERAANEKLFF
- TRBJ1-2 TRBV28 CASTGNYGYTF
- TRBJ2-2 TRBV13 CASSSGPNTGELFF
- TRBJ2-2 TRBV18 CASSLGDGGRELFF
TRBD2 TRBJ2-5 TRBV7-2 CASSPGLAGETQYF
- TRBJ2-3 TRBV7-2 CASSPPRYTDTQYF
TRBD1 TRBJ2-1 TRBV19 CASTDRQGYSYNEQFF
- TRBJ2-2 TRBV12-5 CASGLGTGSGGELFF
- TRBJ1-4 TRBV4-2 CASHSPAGGEKLFF
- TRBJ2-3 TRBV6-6 CASSSADTDTQYF
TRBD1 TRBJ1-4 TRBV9 CASSADRQGVEKLFF
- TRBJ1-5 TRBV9 CASSVGSNQPQHF
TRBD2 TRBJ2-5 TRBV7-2 CASRGRAIGQRTQETQYF
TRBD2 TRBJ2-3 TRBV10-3 CAISEVGGADTQYF
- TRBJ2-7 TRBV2 CASGPGPYEQYF
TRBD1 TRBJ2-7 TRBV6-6 CASSSTGARSSYEQYF
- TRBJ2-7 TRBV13 CASTPGPTPSYEQYF
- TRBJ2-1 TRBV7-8 CASSSPAGGQLRVGSDNEQFF
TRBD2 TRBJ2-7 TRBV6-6 CASSPGGRASEQYF
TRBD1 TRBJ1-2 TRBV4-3 CASSQEETGNYGYTF
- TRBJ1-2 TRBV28 CASSWGAYGYTF
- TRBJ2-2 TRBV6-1 CASGEHTGELFF
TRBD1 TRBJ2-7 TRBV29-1 CSVSTGGTVYEQYF
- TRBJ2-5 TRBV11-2 CASSLGETQYF
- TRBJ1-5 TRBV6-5 CASSYSKNQPQHF
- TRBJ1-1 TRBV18 CASSPPDTTGEAFF
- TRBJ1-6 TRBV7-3 CASSLMGPGDNSPLHF
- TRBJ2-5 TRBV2 CASGQETQYF